This T cell receptor beta chain derives from a study of T cells in Graves' hyperthyroidism and ophthalmopathy. The CDR3 is 14 amino acids. Trimming took 5 bases from V and 3 from J, leaving 11 bases between them. Germline CDR1 reads SGHRS; CDR2 reads YFSETQ. This clonotype was detected only a few times. Its matching antigen is unknown. Amplified TCR beta CDR3 regions came from RNA transcripts. First-round RT-PCR of the TCR CDR3 relied on the HTBI primer set. TCRdb processed the multiplex PCR reads anew with MiXCR; each CDR3 protein has one entry. Found here are 600,000 or so distinct CDR3 sequences, 15% to 20% of them singletons; the top ten hold around 4%. Findings and limits, study-wide: Most thyroid-expanded clonotypes above 0.001 were also found in blood.

V and J are TRBV5-1 and TRBJ2-2; D may be TRBD1 (6 bases). Source material: blood. This receptor was obtained from a woman in her 30s with Graves' hyperthyroidism. As DNA, the CDR3 is TGCGCCAGCAGGAACAGGGTAGACACCGGGGAGCTGTTTTTT. As protein: CASRNRVDTGELFF.